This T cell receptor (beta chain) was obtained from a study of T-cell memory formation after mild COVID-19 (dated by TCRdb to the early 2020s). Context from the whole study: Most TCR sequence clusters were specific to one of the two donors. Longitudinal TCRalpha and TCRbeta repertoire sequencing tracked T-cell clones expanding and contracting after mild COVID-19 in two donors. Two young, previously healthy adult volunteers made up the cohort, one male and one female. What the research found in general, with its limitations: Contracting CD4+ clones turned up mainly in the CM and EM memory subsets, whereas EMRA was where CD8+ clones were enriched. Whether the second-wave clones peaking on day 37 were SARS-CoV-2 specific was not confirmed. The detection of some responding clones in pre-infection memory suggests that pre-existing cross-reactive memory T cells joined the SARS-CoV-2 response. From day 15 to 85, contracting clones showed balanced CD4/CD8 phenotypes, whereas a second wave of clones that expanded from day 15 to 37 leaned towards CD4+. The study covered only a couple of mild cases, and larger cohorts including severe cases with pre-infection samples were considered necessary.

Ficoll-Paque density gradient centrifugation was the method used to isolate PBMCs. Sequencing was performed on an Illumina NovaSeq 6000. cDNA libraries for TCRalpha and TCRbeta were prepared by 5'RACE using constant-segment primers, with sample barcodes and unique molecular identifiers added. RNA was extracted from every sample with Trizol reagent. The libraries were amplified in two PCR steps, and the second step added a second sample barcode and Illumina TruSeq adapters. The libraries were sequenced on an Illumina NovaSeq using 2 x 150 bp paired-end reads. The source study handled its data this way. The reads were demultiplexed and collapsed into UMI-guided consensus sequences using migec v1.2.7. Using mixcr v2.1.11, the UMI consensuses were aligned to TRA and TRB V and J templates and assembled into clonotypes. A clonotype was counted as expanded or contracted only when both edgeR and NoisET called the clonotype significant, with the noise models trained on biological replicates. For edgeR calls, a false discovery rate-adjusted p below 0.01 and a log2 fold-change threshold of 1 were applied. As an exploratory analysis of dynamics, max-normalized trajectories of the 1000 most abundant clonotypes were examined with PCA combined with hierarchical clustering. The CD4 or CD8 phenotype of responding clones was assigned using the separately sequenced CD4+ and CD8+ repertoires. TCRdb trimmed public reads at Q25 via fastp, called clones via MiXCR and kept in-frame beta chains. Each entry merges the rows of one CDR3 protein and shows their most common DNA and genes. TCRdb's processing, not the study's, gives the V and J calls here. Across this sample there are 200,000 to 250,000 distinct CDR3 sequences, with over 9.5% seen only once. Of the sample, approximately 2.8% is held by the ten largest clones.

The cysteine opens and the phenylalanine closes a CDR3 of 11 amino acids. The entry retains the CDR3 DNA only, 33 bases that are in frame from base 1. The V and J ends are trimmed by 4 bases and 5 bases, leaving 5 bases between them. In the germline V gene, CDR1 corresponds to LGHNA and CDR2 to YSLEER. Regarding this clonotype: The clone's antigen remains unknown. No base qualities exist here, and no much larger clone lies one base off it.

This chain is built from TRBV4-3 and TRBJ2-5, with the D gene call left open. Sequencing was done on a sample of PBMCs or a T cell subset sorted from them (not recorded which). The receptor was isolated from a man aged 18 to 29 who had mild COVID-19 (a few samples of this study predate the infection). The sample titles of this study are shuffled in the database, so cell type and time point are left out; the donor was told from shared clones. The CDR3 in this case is CASSLFETQYF. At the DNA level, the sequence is TGCGCCAGCAGCCTTTTTGAGACCCAGTACTTC.